The rows below give T cell receptor beta chains drawn from one sample of a study of blood T cell repertoires in COVID-19. Only in-frame clones appear in the TCRdb table, and some are missing; sequencing was by immunoSEQ multiplex PCR. The table records 200,000 or so clones, about 91% of them present only once. Input material: PBMCs or T cells enriched from blood (not recorded which). These receptors all stem from a woman in her 40s with acute COVID-19. CDR3s include the opening cysteine and the closing phenylalanine or tryptophan. The order of the fields is D gene, V gene, J gene, clone size, CDR3 protein, CDR3 DNA. D genes are given only for firm matches. Clone size is not always given. Where it is, it says once, few, many or a class for expanded clones.

D: TRBD1; V: TRBV5-1; J: TRBJ1-1; size: -; CDR3: CASGSGTGNTEAFF; DNA: TGCGCCAGCGGTTCCGGGACAGGGAACACTGAAGCTTTCTTT
D: -; V: TRBV19; J: TRBJ2-3; size: -; CDR3: CASSMPGTTDTQYF; DNA: TGTGCCAGTAGTATGCCAGGGACTACAGATACGCAGTATTTT
D: TRBD1; V: TRBV28; J: TRBJ1-3; size: -; CDR3: CASSPPGGSGNTIYF; DNA: TGTGCCAGCAGCCCACCAGGGGGCTCTGGAAACACCATATATTTT
D: TRBD2; V: TRBV3-1/TRBV3-2; J: TRBJ2-7; size: -; CDR3: CASSQRLAGGGGYEQYF; DNA: TGTGCCAGCAGCCAGAGACTAGCGGGAGGAGGAGGCTACGAGCAGTACTTC
D: TRBD2; V: TRBV4-1; J: TRBJ2-2; size: -; CDR3: CASSQARTSGGTGELFF; DNA: TGCGCCAGCAGCCAAGCCCGGACTAGCGGAGGCACCGGGGAGCTGTTTTTT
D: TRBD2; V: TRBV29-1; J: TRBJ2-7; size: -; CDR3: CSVVTSGPLRMQYF; DNA: TGCAGCGTGGTGACTAGCGGGCCCCTAAGGATGCAGTACTTC
D: TRBD1; V: TRBV7-3; J: TRBJ2-3; size: -; CDR3: CASSLQGPGTDTQYF; DNA: TGTGCCAGCAGCCTACAGGGGCCCGGCACAGATACGCAGTATTTT
D: TRBD1; V: TRBV5-8; J: TRBJ2-7; size: -; CDR3: CASSSTSGGPTYEQYF; DNA: TGTGCCAGCAGCTCGACTTCAGGGGGCCCCACCTACGAGCAGTACTTC
D: -; V: TRBV7-2; J: TRBJ1-1; size: once; CDR3: CASSPGQNTEAFF; DNA: TGTGCCAGCAGCCCCGGACAGAACACTGAAGCTTTCTTT
D: -; V: TRBV30; J: TRBJ1-6; size: few; CDR3: CAWQGDLNSPLHF; DNA: TGTGCCTGGCAGGGTGACCTTAATTCACCCCTCCACTTT
D: TRBD2; V: TRBV3-1/TRBV3-2; J: TRBJ2-1; size: -; CDR3: CASSQDSGSGRGEQFF; DNA: TGTGCCAGCAGCCAAGATAGTGGGAGCGGGAGGGGTGAGCAGTTCTTC